This passage covers 13 T cell receptor beta chains from one sample sequenced in a study of T cells after posttransplantation cyclophosphamide. The data were produced by immunoSEQ multiplex PCR, yet TCRdb's version contains in-frame clones alone and is incomplete. The profile shows around 66,000 clones, just over 90% of them singletons. Sequences were obtained from PBMCs. These receptor sequences come from a woman aged 30 to 39 in good health and a related stem cell transplant donor.

The sample holds one count of this clone. V usage is TRBV19 and J usage is TRBJ1-3; D remains unclear. The CDR3 has 13 residues. V was clipped by 5 bases and J by 4 bases, with 9 bases between them. CDR1 and CDR2 from the germline V gene are LNHDA and SQIVND (reference sequence). The CDR3 loop reads CASSQKGGNTIYF. Written as DNA, the CDR3 is TGTGCCAGTAGTCAGAAGGGCGGAAACACCATATATTTT.

This clone was seen only once. The chain combines TRBV25-1 with TRBJ2-3, with 8 nucleotides matching TRBD2. This CDR3 spans 16 amino acids. The germline V gene encodes CDR1 MGHDK and CDR2 SYGVNS. After removal of 1 base from V and 0 bases from J, the junction contained 3 bases not matched to a gene. This chain's CDR3 is CASSEWASGSTDTQYF. For the CDR3, the DNA is TGTGCCAGCAGTGAATGGGCTAGCGGGAGCACAGATACGCAGTATTTT.

About this clone itself: The same CDR3 can be traced to other DNA sequences in this sample. This chain connects TRBV20-1 to TRBJ1-1; 8 bases map to TRBD1. The V and J ends lost 3 bases and 11 bases, in that order; junction bases with no gene match: 2. The CDR3 runs 10 residues. Germline loops: CDR1 DFQATT, CDR2 SNEGSKA (reference sequence). CDR3 in amino acids: CSARTGEAFF. Written as DNA, the CDR3 is TGCAGTGCTAGGACAGGGGAGGCTTTCTTT.

The J gene is TRBJ2-1, the V gene TRBV28; D remains ambiguous. Germline loops: CDR1 MDHEN, CDR2 SYDVKM. V lost 2 bases and J 7 bases, leaving 0 bases between the germline ends. The CDR3 is made up of 10 amino acids. The CDR3 is CASSLNEQFF. Here the CDR3 DNA reads TGTGCCAGCAGTTTAAATGAGCAGTTCTTC.

The V gene is TRBV18, the J gene TRBJ1-2, with D perhaps matching TRBD1 (6 bases). CDR3 size: 14 residues. Germline values: CDR1 KGHSH, CDR2 LQKENI. Trimming stripped 6 bases from V and 5 bases from J, with 16 bases between. The CDR3 is CASSFQIGGYGYTF. In nucleotides, the CDR3 is TGTGCCAGCTCGTTCCAAATAGGGGGTTATGGCTACACCTTC.

V gene TRBV7-9 combines with J gene TRBJ2-1, with D hard to call. V was clipped by 1 base and J by 6 bases, with 7 bases between them. CDR1 is SEHNR, CDR2 FQNEAQ, per germline (reference sequence). The CDR3 has 13 residues. CDR3 bases: TGTGCCAGCAGCTTAGTTGACGGCAATGAGCAGTTCTTC. Protein product: CASSLVDGNEQFF.

The V and J genes are TRBV5-6 and TRBJ2-5, with 10 bases lining up with TRBD2. Germline V gives CDR1 SGHDT, CDR2 YYEEEE. The CDR3 runs 14 residues. V shed 3 bases, J shed 3 bases, and the junction held 2 bases outside the gene matches. CDR3 region: CASSSSGGEETQYF. CDR3 DNA: TGTGCCAGCAGCTCCAGCGGGGGGGAAGAGACCCAGTACTTC.

V is TRBV6-6 and J is TRBJ2-1, with a possible D match to TRBD2 (6 bases). Germline V CDR1 and CDR2: MNHNY, SVGAGI (reference sequence). The V end was cut by 5 bases, the J end by 3 bases, with 17 bases between. The CDR3 is 16 residues long. The CDR3 here is CASSALGGPSYNEQFF. The CDR3 bases are TGTGCCAGCAGTGCGTTGGGGGGTCCTAGCTACAATGAGCAGTTCTTC.

The chain recombines TRBV6-1 with TRBJ2-3; D may be TRBD1 or TRBD2 (6 bases each). This CDR3 contains 15 residues. Per the germline V gene, CDR1 is MNHNS and CDR2 is SASEGT. Trimming removed 1 base at V and 2 bases at J, with 10 bases between. CDR3 DNA sequence: TGTGCCAGCAGTGAAGGAGGGGGGATCACAGATACGCAGTATTTT. Protein sequence: CASSEGGGITDTQYF.

V and J are TRBV25-1 and TRBJ1-4; 10 bases match TRBD1. V trimming: 7 bases; J trimming: 3 bases; junction bases outside the gene matches: 5. The germline gives CDR1 MGHDK, CDR2 SYGVNS. The CDR3 spans 15 residues. This CDR3 reads CASTDRGVSNEKLFF. CDR3 bases: TGTGCCAGCACGGACAGGGGGGTCTCTAATGAAAAACTGTTTTTT.

This chain joins TRBV25-1 and TRBJ1-2; D is perhaps TRBD1 (5 bases). CDR3 length equals 15 residues. The germline V and J ends were trimmed by 2 bases and 4 bases, with 14 bases remaining between them. The germline CDR1 and CDR2 sequences are MGHDK and SYGVNS. CDR3 nucleotides: TGTGCCAGCAGTGAACCGATGACAGAAATCTATGGCTACACCTTC. This gives the protein CASSEPMTEIYGYTF.

This sequence joins TRBV6-6 and TRBJ1-1; no firm D call. Trimming stripped 2 bases from V and 3 bases from J, with 16 bases between. CDR1 and CDR2 from the germline V gene are MNHNY and SVGAGI (reference sequence). This CDR3 has 16 residues. CDR3 coding DNA: TGTGCCAGCAGTTACCCCCTGGGGAGCTTCTACACTGAAGCTTTCTTT. The encoded protein is CASSYPLGSFYTEAFF.

The chain links TRBV29-1 to TRBJ2-1, with a tentative D call TRBD2 (7 bases). V was cut by 7 bases and J by 6 bases, with 19 bases left in between. The germline V gene encodes CDR1 SQVTM and CDR2 ANQGSEA. The length of the CDR3 is 14 residues. DNA of the CDR3: TGCAGCGCCTTTGGACTAGGGGGGTCCAATGAGCAGTTCTTC. It encodes CSAFGLGGSNEQFF.